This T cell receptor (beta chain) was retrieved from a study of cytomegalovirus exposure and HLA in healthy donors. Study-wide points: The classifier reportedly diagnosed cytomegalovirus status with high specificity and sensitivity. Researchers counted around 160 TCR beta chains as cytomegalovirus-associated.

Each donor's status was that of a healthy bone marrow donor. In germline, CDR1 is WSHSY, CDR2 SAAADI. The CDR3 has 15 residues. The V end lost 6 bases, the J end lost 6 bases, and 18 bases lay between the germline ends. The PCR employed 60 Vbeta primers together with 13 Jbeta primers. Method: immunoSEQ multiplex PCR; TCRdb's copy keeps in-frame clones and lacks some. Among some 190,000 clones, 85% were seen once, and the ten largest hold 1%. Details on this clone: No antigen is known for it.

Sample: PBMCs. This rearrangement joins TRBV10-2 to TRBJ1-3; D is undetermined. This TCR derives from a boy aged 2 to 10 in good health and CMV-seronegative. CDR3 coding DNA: TGCGCCAGCAGGTTGGAGGGCCCCCGGCAAAACACCATATATTTT. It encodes CASRLEGPRQNTIYF.